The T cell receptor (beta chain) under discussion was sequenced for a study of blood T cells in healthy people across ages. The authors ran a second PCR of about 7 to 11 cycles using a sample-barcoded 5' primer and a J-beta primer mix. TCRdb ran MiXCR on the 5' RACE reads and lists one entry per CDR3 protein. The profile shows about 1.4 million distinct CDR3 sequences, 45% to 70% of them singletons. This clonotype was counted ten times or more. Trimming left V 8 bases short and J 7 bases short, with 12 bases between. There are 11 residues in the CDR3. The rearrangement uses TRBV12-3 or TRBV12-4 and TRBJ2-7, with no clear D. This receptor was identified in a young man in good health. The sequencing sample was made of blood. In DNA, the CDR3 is TGTGCCAGCGGCTTCCGTCGGGAGCAGTACTTC. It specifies CASGFRREQYF.